This T cell receptor (beta chain) was observed in a study of blood T cell repertoires in COVID-19. For the study at large: COVID-19 samples collected from the United States, Italy and Spain covered acute and convalescent phases. T cells, B-cell-depleted T cells, or PBMCs supplied cDNA or gDNA.

Authors' methods: Reference gene primer amplification gave nucleated cell count estimates. Method: immunoSEQ multiplex PCR; TCRdb's copy keeps in-frame clones and lacks some. V, J and clone size are taken as reported in that table, and D and trimming were inferred from the DNA itself. Found here are around 46,000 clones, approximately 89% of them singletons; the top ten hold about 7.5%. Sequencing used peripheral blood. This sequence was found in a man between 45 and 60 years old with acute or convalescent COVID-19.

The chain's CDR3 is CATSDLGLGAANEQFF. DNA for the CDR3: TGTGCCACCAGTGACCTGGGTCTTGGGGCCGCCAATGAGCAGTTCTTC. The chain combines TRBV24-1 with TRBJ2-1; a possible D gene is TRBD1 (5 bases). Trimming removed 4 bases from V and 6 bases from J, with 18 bases in between. The CDR3 is made up of 16 amino acids. Per the germline V gene, CDR1 is KGHDR and CDR2 is SFDVKD.